The rows below give T cell receptor beta chains drawn from one sample of a study of blood T cell repertoires in COVID-19. Profiled with immunoSEQ multiplex PCR; TCRdb holds only in-frame clones, not every one. The table records about 250,000 clones, around 84% of them present only once. The sample consisted of PBMCs or T cells enriched from blood (not recorded which). All receptors derive from a man aged 35-49 years who had been exposed to COVID-19. Each CDR3 is given with its conserved first and last residue. The D gene is left open where the match is weak. Size is omitted from some rows. Given values are once, few, many or a class for expanded clones.

CDR3nt: TGTGCCAGTAGCGGATCTGGACAGCTAGCAACTGGAAACACCATATATTTT
CDR3aa: CASSGSGQLATGNTIYF
d_gene: .
abundance: .
j_gene: TRBJ1-3
v_gene: TRBV19

CDR3nt: TGTGCCAGCAGCGACGGGACAGACCTGAACACCGGGGAGCTGTTTTTT
CDR3aa: CASSDGTDLNTGELFF
d_gene: TRBD1
abundance: .
j_gene: TRBJ2-2
v_gene: TRBV27

CDR3nt: TGTGCCAGCAGTTTCACCGGGACAGGTCTCGATGAGCAGTTCTTC
CDR3aa: CASSFTGTGLDEQFF
d_gene: TRBD1
abundance: .
j_gene: TRBJ2-1
v_gene: TRBV27

CDR3nt: TGTGCCAGTAGTGACATTACTGGAAACACCATATATTTT
CDR3aa: CASSDITGNTIYF
d_gene: .
abundance: .
j_gene: TRBJ1-3
v_gene: TRBV19

CDR3nt: TGTGCCAGTATCCGGTCGGGGGGCCGGCGGGAGCAGTTCTTC
CDR3aa: CASIRSGGRREQFF
d_gene: .
abundance: .
j_gene: TRBJ2-1
v_gene: TRBV19

CDR3nt: TGTGCTAGTGGTTTGGTACTAGGGCCTTCGGGGGTGGGAACTGAAGCTTTCTTT
CDR3aa: CASGLVLGPSGVGTEAFF
d_gene: .
abundance: .
j_gene: TRBJ1-1
v_gene: TRBV12-5

CDR3nt: TGCAGTGCTAGTGATGGGTGGCTAGCGGTTTGGGGAGATACGCAGTATTTT
CDR3aa: CSASDGWLAVWGDTQYF
d_gene: TRBD2
abundance: .
j_gene: TRBJ2-3
v_gene: TRBV20-1

CDR3nt: TGTGCCAGCCAGGGCCTGAGGACTGAAGCTTTCTTT
CDR3aa: CASQGLRTEAFF
d_gene: .
abundance: .
j_gene: TRBJ1-1
v_gene: TRBV19

CDR3nt: TGTGCCAGCAGCGCGACTAGCACAGATACGCAGTATTTT
CDR3aa: CASSATSTDTQYF
d_gene: .
abundance: .
j_gene: TRBJ2-3
v_gene: TRBV5-4

CDR3nt: TGTGCCAGCAGTCTTAGGTCCCCTGACAGGGGAAATGAGCAGTTCTTC
CDR3aa: CASSLRSPDRGNEQFF
d_gene: TRBD1
abundance: .
j_gene: TRBJ2-1
v_gene: TRBV7-8

CDR3nt: TGTGCCTGGAGTTCAGGCGGGAGCCAGTTCTTC
CDR3aa: CAWSSGGSQFF
d_gene: TRBD2
abundance: .
j_gene: TRBJ2-1
v_gene: TRBV30

CDR3nt: TGCAGTGCTAGTTCCCCCAATGGGAGGGGCACAGATACGCAGTATTTT
CDR3aa: CSASSPNGRGTDTQYF
d_gene: TRBD2
abundance: .
j_gene: TRBJ2-3
v_gene: TRBV20-1

CDR3nt: TGCGCCAGCAGCCTGTCCACAGGTAACACCGGGGAGCTGTTTTTT
CDR3aa: CASSLSTGNTGELFF
d_gene: .
abundance: .
j_gene: TRBJ2-2
v_gene: TRBV5-1

CDR3nt: TGCGCCAGCAGCTATTCTGGGGGGGGAGAGACCCAGTACTTC
CDR3aa: CASSYSGGGETQYF
d_gene: TRBD2
abundance: .
j_gene: TRBJ2-5
v_gene: TRBV5-1

CDR3nt: TGTGCCAGCAGCGGCAGGGAGGGCGACGAGCAGTACTTC
CDR3aa: CASSGREGDEQYF
d_gene: TRBD2
abundance: few
j_gene: TRBJ2-7
v_gene: TRBV11-1